The clone carrying this TCR beta chain was counted a few times. Trimming cost V 2 bases and J 0 bases; bases outside gene matches: 8. The CDR3 covers 18 residues. Diagnoses rested on clinical symptoms, serum thyroxine and TRAb, thyroid ultrasound and orbital computed tomography. The authors obtained PBMCs from over 8 ml of fresh peripheral blood. From RNA transcripts, TCR beta CDR3 regions were amplified. With the HTBI primer set, the TCR CDR3 went through a first round of RT-PCR. TCRdb independently ran MiXCR on the multiplex PCR reads; one entry per CDR3 protein. Among under 700,000 distinct CDR3 sequences listed, over 15% were seen once. These data originate in a study of T cells in Graves' hyperthyroidism and ophthalmopathy. About the study: Sampling of peripheral blood happened at initial diagnosis, prior to any treatment.

The origin of this receptor is a woman aged 18-30 years with Graves' hyperthyroidism. The sample taken for sequencing was blood. The J gene is TRBJ2-1, the V gene TRBV12-3 or TRBV12-4; 9 nucleotides match TRBD2. The CDR3 sequence: CASSLNLAGHLSYNEQFF. In DNA, the CDR3 is TGTGCCAGCAGTTTAAATCTAGCGGGACACCTCTCCTACAATGAGCAGTTCTTC.